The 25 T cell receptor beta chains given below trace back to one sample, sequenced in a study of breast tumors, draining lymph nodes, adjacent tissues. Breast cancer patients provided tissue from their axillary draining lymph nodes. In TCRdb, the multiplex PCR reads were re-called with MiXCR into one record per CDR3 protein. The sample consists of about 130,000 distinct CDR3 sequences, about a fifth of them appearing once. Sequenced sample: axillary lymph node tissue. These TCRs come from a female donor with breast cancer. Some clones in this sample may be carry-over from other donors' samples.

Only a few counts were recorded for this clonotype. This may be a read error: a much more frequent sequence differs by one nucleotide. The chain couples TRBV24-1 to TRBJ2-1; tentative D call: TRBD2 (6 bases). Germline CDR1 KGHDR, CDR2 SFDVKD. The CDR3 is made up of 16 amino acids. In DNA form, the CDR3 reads TGTGCCACCAGTGATTCACACCTAGCGATAGAAAATGAGCAGCTCTTC. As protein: CATSDSHLAIENEQLF.

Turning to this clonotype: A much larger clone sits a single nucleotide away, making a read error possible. As DNA, the CDR3 is TGCGCCAGCAGCTTCCGGCCTAACGGGGGTTTGGGCACCGGGGAGCTGTTTTTT. This translates into CASSFRPNGGLGTGELFF. V gene TRBV5-1 combines with J gene TRBJ2-2, with D possibly TRBD2 on 6 matching bases. Trimming took off 2 bases at V and 4 bases at J, with 21 bases between the two ends. The CDR3 is 18 residues long. The germline CDR1 and CDR2 sequences are SGHRS and YFSETQ.

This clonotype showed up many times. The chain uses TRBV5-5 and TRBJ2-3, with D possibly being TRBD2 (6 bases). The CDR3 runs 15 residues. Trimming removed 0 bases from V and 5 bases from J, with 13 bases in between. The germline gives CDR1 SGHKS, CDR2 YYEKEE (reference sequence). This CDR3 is CASSLDGHGGDTQYF. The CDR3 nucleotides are TGTGCCAGCAGCTTGGATGGCCACGGGGGAGATACGCAGTATTTT.

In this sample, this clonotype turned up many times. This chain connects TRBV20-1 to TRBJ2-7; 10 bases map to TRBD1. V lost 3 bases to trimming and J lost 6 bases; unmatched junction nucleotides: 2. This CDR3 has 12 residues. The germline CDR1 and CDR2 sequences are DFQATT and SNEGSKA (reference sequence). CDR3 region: CSASDRGPEQYF. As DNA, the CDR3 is TGCAGTGCTAGTGACAGGGGGCCCGAGCAGTACTTC.

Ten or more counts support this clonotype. CDR3 loop: CASSEPGKSGDSPLHF. CDR3 sequence (DNA): TGCGCCAGCAGTGAGCCAGGAAAATCCGGCGATTCACCCCTCCACTTT. The V gene is TRBV10-2, the J gene TRBJ1-6; D unresolved. The CDR3 covers 16 residues. Trimming cost V 2 bases and J 8 bases, with 16 bases left between them. Per germline, CDR1 WSHSY and CDR2 SAAADI.

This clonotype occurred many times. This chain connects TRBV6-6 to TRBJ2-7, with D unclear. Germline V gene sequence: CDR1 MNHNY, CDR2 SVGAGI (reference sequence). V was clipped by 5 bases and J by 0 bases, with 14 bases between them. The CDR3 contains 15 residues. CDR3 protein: CASSPGSGFSYEQYF. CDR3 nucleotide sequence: TGTGCCAGCAGTCCCGGTTCGGGCTTCTCCTACGAGCAGTACTTC.

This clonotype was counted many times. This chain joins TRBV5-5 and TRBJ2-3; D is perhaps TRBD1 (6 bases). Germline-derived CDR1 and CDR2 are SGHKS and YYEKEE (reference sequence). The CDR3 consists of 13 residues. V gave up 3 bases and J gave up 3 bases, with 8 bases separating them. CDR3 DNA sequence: TGTGCCAGCAGCTACAGGGTTACAGATACGCAGTATTTT. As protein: CASSYRVTDTQYF.

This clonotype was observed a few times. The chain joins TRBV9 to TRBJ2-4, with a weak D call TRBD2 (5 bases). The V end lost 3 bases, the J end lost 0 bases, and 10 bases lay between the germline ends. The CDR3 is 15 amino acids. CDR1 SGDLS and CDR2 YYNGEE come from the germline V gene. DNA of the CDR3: TGTGCCAGCAGCGATCGGGGTCTAGCCAAAAACATTCAGTACTTC. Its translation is CASSDRGLAKNIQYF.

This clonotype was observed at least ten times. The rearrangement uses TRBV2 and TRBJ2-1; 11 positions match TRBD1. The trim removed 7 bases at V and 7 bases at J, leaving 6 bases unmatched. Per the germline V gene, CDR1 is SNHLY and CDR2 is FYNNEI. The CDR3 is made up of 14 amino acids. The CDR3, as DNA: TGTGCCAGCAAGGGGACAGGGGGTGTAAATGAGCAGTTCTTC. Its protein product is CASKGTGGVNEQFF. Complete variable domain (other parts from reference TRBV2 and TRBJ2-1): EPEVTQTPSHQVTQMGQEVILRCVPISNHLYFYWYRQILGQKVEFLVSFYNNEISEKSEIFDDQFSVERPDGSNFTLKIRSTKLEDSAMYFCASKGTGGVNEQFFGPGTRLTVL.

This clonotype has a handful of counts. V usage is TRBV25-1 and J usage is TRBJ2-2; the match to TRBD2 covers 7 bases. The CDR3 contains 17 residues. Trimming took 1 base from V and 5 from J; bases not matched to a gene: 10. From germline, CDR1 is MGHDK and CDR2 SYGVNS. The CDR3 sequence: CASSESDWREFTGELFF. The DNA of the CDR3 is TGTGCCAGCAGTGAATCGGACTGGCGGGAGTTTACCGGGGAGCTGTTTTTT. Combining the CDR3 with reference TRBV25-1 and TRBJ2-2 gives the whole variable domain EADIYQTPRYLVIGTGKKITLECSQTMGHDKMYWYQQDPGMELHLIHYSYGVNSTEKGDLSSESTVSRIRTEHFPLTLESARPSHTSQYLCASSESDWREFTGELFFGEGSRLTVL.

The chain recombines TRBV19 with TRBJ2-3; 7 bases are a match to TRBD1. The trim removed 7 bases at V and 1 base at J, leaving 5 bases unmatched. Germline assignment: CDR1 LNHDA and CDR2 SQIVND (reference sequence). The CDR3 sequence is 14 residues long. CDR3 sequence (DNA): TGTGCCAGTACTACTGGACAGGGCACAGATACGCAGTATTTT. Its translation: CASTTGQGTDTQYF.

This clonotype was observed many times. Here the CDR3 DNA reads TGTGCCAGCAGCCAGGCCAAGGCAGGGGAGACCCAGTACTTC. Translated: CASSQAKAGETQYF. This chain connects TRBV5-6 to TRBJ2-5, with D possibly being TRBD1 (5 bases). V was trimmed by 4 bases and J by 5 bases, leaving 15 bases between them. The CDR3 runs to 14 residues. The germline V gene has CDR1 SGHDT and CDR2 YYEEEE.

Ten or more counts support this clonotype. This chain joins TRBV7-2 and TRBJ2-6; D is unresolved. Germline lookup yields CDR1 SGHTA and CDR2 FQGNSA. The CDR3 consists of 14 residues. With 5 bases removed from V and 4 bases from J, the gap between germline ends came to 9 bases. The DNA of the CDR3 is TGTGCCAGCAGCCCCCGGCAAGGGGCCAACGTCCTGACTTTC. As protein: CASSPRQGANVLTF.

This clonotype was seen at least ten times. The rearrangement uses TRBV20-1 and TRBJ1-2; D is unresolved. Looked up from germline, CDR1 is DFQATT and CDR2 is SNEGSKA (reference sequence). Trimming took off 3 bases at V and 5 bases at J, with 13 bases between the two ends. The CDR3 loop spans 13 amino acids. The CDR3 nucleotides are TGCAGTGCTAGTCGGGAGGCATCTTATGGCTACACCTTC. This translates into CSASREASYGYTF.

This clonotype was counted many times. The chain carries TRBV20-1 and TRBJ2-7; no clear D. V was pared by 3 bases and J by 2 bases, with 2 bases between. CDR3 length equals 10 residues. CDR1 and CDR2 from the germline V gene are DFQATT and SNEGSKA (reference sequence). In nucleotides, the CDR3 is TGCAGTGCTAGTGCCTACGAGCAGTACTTC. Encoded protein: CSASAYEQYF.

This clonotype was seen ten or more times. The CDR3 here is CSVAVAGGNTGELFF. The DNA of the CDR3 is TGCAGCGTTGCGGTAGCGGGAGGTAACACCGGGGAGCTGTTTTTT. V usage is TRBV29-1 and J usage is TRBJ2-2; 10 bases agree with TRBD2. V shed 4 bases and J 2 bases; nucleotides not matched to a gene: 4. In germline, CDR1 is SQVTM, CDR2 ANQGSEA. The CDR3 totals 15 residues.

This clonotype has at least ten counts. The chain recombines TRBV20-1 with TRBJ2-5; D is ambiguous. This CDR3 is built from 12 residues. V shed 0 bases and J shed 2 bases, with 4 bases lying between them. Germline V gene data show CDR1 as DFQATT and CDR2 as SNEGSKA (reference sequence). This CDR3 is CSARELQETQYF. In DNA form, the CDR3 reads TGCAGTGCTAGAGAACTTCAAGAGACCCAGTACTTC.

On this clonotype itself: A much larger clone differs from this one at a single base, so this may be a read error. The CDR3 loop reads CASSRRTVGETRYF. CDR3 bases: TGTGCCAGCAGTCGTAGGACGGTAGGAGAGACCCGGTACTTC. This rearrangement joins TRBV2 to TRBJ2-5; no definite D call. The CDR3 sequence is 14 residues long. CDR1 and CDR2 (germline): SNHLY, FYNNEI. Full variable domain (remainder filled in from reference TRBV2 and TRBJ2-5): EPEVTQTPSHQVTQMGQEVILRCVPISNHLYFYWYRQILGQKVEFLVSFYNNEISEKSEIFDDQFSVERPDGSNFTLKIRSTKLEDSAMYFCASSRRTVGETRYFGPGTRLLVL.

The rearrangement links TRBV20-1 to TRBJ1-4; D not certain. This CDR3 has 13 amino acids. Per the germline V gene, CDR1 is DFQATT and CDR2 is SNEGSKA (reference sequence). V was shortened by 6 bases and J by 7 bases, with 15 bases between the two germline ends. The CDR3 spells CSATYREGEKLFF. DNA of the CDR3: TGCAGTGCCACCTACCGGGAAGGTGAAAAACTGTTTTTT.

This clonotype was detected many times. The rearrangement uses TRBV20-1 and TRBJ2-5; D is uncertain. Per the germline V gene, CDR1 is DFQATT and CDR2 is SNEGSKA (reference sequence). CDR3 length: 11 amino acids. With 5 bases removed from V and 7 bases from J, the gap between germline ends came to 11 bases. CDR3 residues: CSALRGGTQYF. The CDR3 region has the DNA TGCAGTGCTCTCCGAGGTGGGACCCAGTACTTC.

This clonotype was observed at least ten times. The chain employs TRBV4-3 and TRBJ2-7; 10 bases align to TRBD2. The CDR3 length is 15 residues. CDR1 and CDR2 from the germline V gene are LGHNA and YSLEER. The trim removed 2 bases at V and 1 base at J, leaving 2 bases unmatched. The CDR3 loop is CASSQLAGGSYEQYF. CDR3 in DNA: TGCGCCAGCAGCCAATTAGCGGGAGGATCCTACGAGCAGTACTTC.

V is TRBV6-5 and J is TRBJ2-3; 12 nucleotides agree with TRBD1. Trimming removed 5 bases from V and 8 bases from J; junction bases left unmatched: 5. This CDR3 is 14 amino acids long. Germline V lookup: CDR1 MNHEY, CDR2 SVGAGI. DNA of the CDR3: TGTGCCAGCAGTCGCGGGACAGGGGGCGGTACGCAGTATTTT. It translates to CASSRGTGGGTQYF.

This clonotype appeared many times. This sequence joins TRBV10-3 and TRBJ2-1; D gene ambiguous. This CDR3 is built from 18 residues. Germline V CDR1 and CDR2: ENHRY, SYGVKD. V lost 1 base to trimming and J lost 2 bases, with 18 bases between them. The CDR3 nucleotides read TGTGCCATCAGTGAGTTGGTAACAGCCTTGGGAACCTACAATGAGCAGTTCTTC. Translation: CAISELVTALGTYNEQFF.

CDR3 loop: CASSFRTGGYNEQFF. The CDR3 nucleotides read TGTGCCAGCAGTTTTCGGACAGGGGGTTACAATGAGCAGTTCTTC. This chain uses TRBV12-3 or TRBV12-4 with TRBJ2-1, with 10 bases lining up with TRBD1. The CDR3 consists of 15 residues. With V trimmed by 3 bases and J by 4 bases, 3 bases remained unmatched.

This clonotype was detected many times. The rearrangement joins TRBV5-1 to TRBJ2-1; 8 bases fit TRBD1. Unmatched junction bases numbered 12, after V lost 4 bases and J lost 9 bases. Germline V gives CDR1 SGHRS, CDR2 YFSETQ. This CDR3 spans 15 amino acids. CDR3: CASSQSPDRDGEQFF. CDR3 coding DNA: TGCGCCAGCAGCCAAAGCCCGGACAGGGACGGTGAGCAGTTCTTC. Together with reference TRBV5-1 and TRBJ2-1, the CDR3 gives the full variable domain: KAGVTQTPRYLIKTRGQQVTLSCSPISGHRSVSWYQQTPGQGLQFLFEYFSETQRNKGNFPGRFSGRQFSNSRSEMNVSTLELGDSALYLCASSQSPDRDGEQFFGPGTRLTVL.